Listed below are T cell receptor beta chains from one sample, sequenced in a study of cytomegalovirus exposure and HLA in healthy donors. Data came from immunoSEQ multiplex PCR; TCRdb stores just in-frame clones and leaves some out. The data show 130,000 or so clones, with less than 75% seen just once and 2.1% held by the top ten. Material: PBMCs. The receptors derive from a woman in her 40s in good health and CMV-seropositive. Each CDR3 is given with its conserved first and last residue. A D gene is named only where the DNA matches it firmly. Clone size is stated in some rows and not others, as once, few, many or a class when expanded.

>TRBJ2-3|TRBV7-8|NA|TRBD2
TGTGTCAGCAGCTTTGGGACTAGCGGCGATACGCAGTATTTT
CVSSFGTSGDTQYF
>TRBJ2-7|TRBV5-4|NA|NA
TGTGCCAGCAGCTCCGTCGGAGCCTACGAGCAGTACTTC
CASSSVGAYEQYF
>TRBJ1-5|TRBV19|NA|NA
TGTGCCAGTAGGATACAGCGGGGAAGCAATCAGCCCCAGCATTTT
CASRIQRGSNQPQHF
>TRBJ2-7|TRBV18|NA|NA
TGTGCCAGCTCACCCGCGTTTCAGGGCTACGAGCAGTACTTC
CASSPAFQGYEQYF
>TRBJ1-2|TRBV29-1|NA|NA
TGCAGCGTTGAAGTACAGGCTAACTATGGCTACACCTTC
CSVEVQANYGYTF
>TRBJ2-1|TRBV7-7|NA|TRBD2
TGTGCTAGCAGCCGGACTAGCGGGAACAATGAGCAGTTCTTC
CASSRTSGNNEQFF
>TRBJ2-4|TRBV5-8|few|NA
TGTGCCAGCAGCTTGATGTCGAACATTCAGTACTTC
CASSLMSNIQYF
>TRBJ2-1|TRBV18|NA|NA
TGTGCCAGCTCACCACGATCGTTAGCGGATGAGCAGTTCTTC
CASSPRSLADEQFF
>TRBJ1-2|TRBV7-8|NA|TRBD1
TGTGCCAGCAGCTTAGCAGGACAGGGCTATGGCTACACCTTC
CASSLAGQGYGYTF
>TRBJ2-3|TRBV4-1|NA|TRBD1
TGCGCCAGCAGCCCGGCGGGACAGGGGGTCACAGATACGCAGTATTTT
CASSPAGQGVTDTQYF
>TRBJ2-3|TRBV6-5|NA|TRBD1
TGTGCCAGCAGTCCCCGGGACAGGGGTCCTCAGGGGCAGTATTTT
CASSPRDRGPQGQYF
>TRBJ1-3|TRBV28|NA|NA
TGTGCCAGCAGCGACGAGGTCACGGATTTT
CASSDEVTDF
>TRBJ1-3|TRBV19|few|NA
TGTGCCAGTAGTCTTAGGACAGCCGACTCTGGAAACACCATATATTTT
CASSLRTADSGNTIYF
>TRBJ1-2|TRBV14|NA|NA
TGTGCCAGCAGCCTTGCTGTCCTGGACTGGTACGGGAAATATGGCTACACCTTC
CASSLAVLDWYGKYGYTF
>TRBJ1-2|TRBV4-2|NA|NA
TGTGCCAGCAGCCCAAGACCAGGGATGGACTATGGCTACACCTTC
CASSPRPGMDYGYTF
>TRBJ1-2|TRBV2|NA|NA
TGTGCCAGCAGTGAATCCTTTTATGGCTACACCTTC
CASSESFYGYTF
>TRBJ2-5|TRBV11-2|NA|NA
TGTGCCAGCAGCTTCGAGAGTGGTCGCCAAGAGACCCAGTACTTC
CASSFESGRQETQYF
>TRBJ1-4|TRBV18|few|NA
TGTGCCAGCCACTACGGAACAAATGAAAAACTGTTTTTT
CASHYGTNEKLFF
>TRBJ1-5|TRBV5-6|once|NA
TGTGCCAGCAGCTTTTTCCAGGGTAAATTAGGTCAGCCCCAGCATTTT
CASSFFQGKLGQPQHF
>TRBJ1-5|TRBV6-1|NA|NA
TGTGCCAGCAGTGAAACCTACAGGGTTAGCAATCAGCCCCAGCATTTT
CASSETYRVSNQPQHF
>TRBJ1-4|TRBV25-1|few|TRBD1
TGTGCCAGCAGTGAATCCCCAGGGGGGTATGGTTATGAAAAACTGTTTTTT
CASSESPGGYGYEKLFF
>TRBJ1-2|TRBV28|NA|NA
TGTGCCAGCAGCCCGCCTTCACGGTATGGCTACACCTTC
CASSPPSRYGYTF
>TRBJ2-5|TRBV30|NA|NA
TGTGCCTGGAGTATCCCTAGGGGGGGCTGGCAAGAGACCCAGTACTTC
CAWSIPRGGWQETQYF
>TRBJ1-5|TRBV28|NA|NA
TGTGCCAGCAGTCCTCTTAGGGGGAGCAATCAGCCCCAGCATTTT
CASSPLRGSNQPQHF
>TRBJ1-5|TRBV15|NA|NA
TGTGCCACCAGCCTACCGTTTCAGCCCCAGCATTTT
CATSLPFQPQHF
>TRBJ1-2|TRBV5-4|few|TRBD1
TGTGCCAGCAGCTTGGGGGACAGGGGGCAGGACTATGGCTACACCTTC
CASSLGDRGQDYGYTF
>TRBJ1-6|TRBV6-5|NA|NA
TGTGCCAGCAGTTACTCTTTCCAGGTCGTTTCACCCCTCCACTTT
CASSYSFQVVSPLHF
>TRBJ1-1|TRBV5-4|NA|TRBD1
TGTGCCAGCAGCTATACAGGGGCAGGCACTGAAGCTTTCTTT
CASSYTGAGTEAFF
>TRBJ2-3|TRBV7-3|NA|NA
TGTGCCAGCAGCTCCCGTCCGAGACTAGAGACCAGCGATACGCAGTATTTT
CASSSRPRLETSDTQYF
>TRBJ2-7|TRBV7-2|NA|TRBD1
TGTGCCAGCAGCCCCGACAGGGGTTTAATCCAGTACTTC
CASSPDRGLIQYF
>TRBJ2-7|TRBV6-5|NA|NA
TGTGCCAGCAGTTATCTACCTAAGGGGGCCTACGAGCAGTACTTC
CASSYLPKGAYEQYF
>TRBJ2-3|TRBV6-5|NA|TRBD2
TGTGCCAGTACCAACGGGGGGGGTTGGACAGATACGCAGTATTTT
CASTNGGGWTDTQYF
>TRBJ2-1|TRBV5-1|NA|TRBD2
TGCGCCAGCAGGCCCGGGACTAGCCGTTACAATGAGCAGTTCTTC
CASRPGTSRYNEQFF
>TRBJ1-2|TRBV5-5|few|NA
TGTGCCAGCAGCCGGGACACCTCATATGGCTACACCTTC
CASSRDTSYGYTF
>TRBJ1-3|TRBV28|NA|NA
TGTGCCAGCAGTCCTAGCCAGGGGTTCTCTGGAAACACCATATATTTT
CASSPSQGFSGNTIYF
>TRBJ2-3|TRBV5-1|NA|TRBD1
TGCGCCAGCAGCTTAGGAACAGGGGCGCTCACAGATACGCAGTATTTT
CASSLGTGALTDTQYF
>TRBJ1-2|TRBV15|few|TRBD1
TGTGCCACCAGCAGAGATCGGGGACAGGCCTTCTATGGCTACACCTTC
CATSRDRGQAFYGYTF
>TRBJ2-1|TRBV11-3|NA|TRBD1
TGTGCCAGCAGCGCACACAGGGGCCTAGACAATGAGCAGTTCTTC
CASSAHRGLDNEQFF
>TRBJ1-1|TRBV11-1|NA|TRBD1
TGTGCCAGCAGCACTAGGCCGGGACAGGGGCCTACCGGTATATTCTTT
CASSTRPGQGPTGIFF
>TRBJ2-1|TRBV7-2|NA|NA
TGTGCCAGCAGCTTAGGAGACTGGTCCTACAATGAGCAGTTCTTC
CASSLGDWSYNEQFF
>TRBJ1-5|TRBV7-2|NA|NA
TGTGCCAGCAGCCCGGACATGTTGAGCAATCAGCCCCAGCATTTT
CASSPDMLSNQPQHF
>TRBJ2-6|TRBV28|NA|NA
TGTGCCAGCAGTTCCAGGGGCTCTGGGGCCAACGTCCTGACTTTC
CASSSRGSGANVLTF
>TRBJ2-7|TRBV5-4|NA|NA
TGTGCCAGCAGCTTGGGTACTAACGAGCAGTACTTC
CASSLGTNEQYF
>TRBJ1-1|TRBV4-1|NA|NA
TGCGCCAGCAGCCGAGTCAGGGATGGTGACACTGAAGCTTTCTTT
CASSRVRDGDTEAFF
>TRBJ1-1|TRBV10-3|NA|TRBD1
TGTGCCATCAGTGTAGGGGGGACAGGGGGCACTGAAGCTTTCTTT
CAISVGGTGGTEAFF